The 28 T cell receptor beta chains below all came from one sample that was sequenced in a study of shared clonotypes between healthy human individuals. Sequencing was performed with immunoSEQ multiplex PCR; in TCRdb, only in-frame clones are kept and a portion is missing. The profile shows around 650,000 clones, around 96% of them singletons. Naivety among CD8 cells was defined by CD45RO negativity and positive CCR7 selection, thereby excluding terminally differentiated effector memory CD45RA+ cells. The specimen sequenced was naive CD8+ T cells sorted from blood. The receptors originated from a woman under 40 in good health.

The V call is TRBV28, the J call TRBJ2-3; D remains ambiguous. This CDR3 spans 13 amino acids. The germline V gene encodes CDR1 MDHEN and CDR2 SYDVKM. Trimming took off 4 bases at V and 2 bases at J, with 7 bases between the two ends. The CDR3 is CASSSTVTDTQYF. The CDR3 nucleotides read TGTGCCAGCAGTTCCACAGTCACAGATACGCAGTATTTT.

The chain employs TRBV9 and TRBJ2-7; 9 bases agree with TRBD1. The CDR3 covers 14 residues. Germline CDR1 SGDLS, CDR2 YYNGEE. Unmatched junction bases numbered 5, after V lost 4 bases and J lost 3 bases. The CDR3 here is CASSPGTGHYEQYF. The CDR3 DNA is TGTGCCAGCAGCCCCGGGACAGGGCACTACGAGCAGTACTTC.

Points on this clone: This specimen includes other DNA sequences encoding the same CDR3. The chain employs TRBV9 and TRBJ2-1; 9 nucleotides line up with TRBD2. CDR3 length: 15 residues. The germline gives CDR1 SGDLS, CDR2 YYNGEE. The V segment lost 4 bases and the J segment 4 bases; nucleotides outside the gene matches: 6. CDR3 protein: CASSPPGLAYNEQFF. The CDR3 nucleotides read TGTGCCAGCAGCCCTCCGGGACTAGCTTACAATGAGCAGTTCTTC.

The chain couples TRBV14 to TRBJ2-1; 9 bases match TRBD2. Germline V gene lookup returns CDR1 SGHDN and CDR2 FVKESK. The CDR3 extends over 13 amino acids. Trimming cost V 4 bases and J 6 bases; bases outside gene matches: 1. The CDR3 DNA sequence: TGTGCCAGCAGCCTTAGCGGGAGCAATGAGCAGTTCTTC. Translation gives CASSLSGSNEQFF.

The chain couples TRBV4-1 to TRBJ2-7; D gene ambiguous. The CDR3 runs to 14 residues. Trimming removed 3 bases from V and 6 bases from J, with 15 bases in between. CDR1 is MGHRA, CDR2 YSYEKL, per germline. The CDR3 region is CASSHGPALSEQYF. The DNA of the CDR3 is TGCGCCAGCAGCCACGGACCAGCACTGTCCGAGCAGTACTTC.

The rearrangement uses TRBV28 and TRBJ2-6; D not certain. The CDR3 consists of 14 residues. Germline CDR1 is MDHEN and CDR2 is SYDVKM. V was shortened by 4 bases and J by 0 bases, with 4 bases between the two germline ends. The CDR3 coding sequence is TGTGCCAGCAGTTGGCGCTCTGGGGCCAACGTCCTGACTTTC. Translated: CASSWRSGANVLTF.

This clone has a single count. The CDR3 here is CASSDGVSSNQPQHF. The CDR3 DNA sequence: TGTGCCAGCAGTGATGGGGTGTCAAGCAATCAGCCCCAGCATTTT. V usage is TRBV2 and J usage is TRBJ1-5; D is ambiguous. This CDR3 is built from 15 residues. V lost 3 bases, J lost 1 base, and 10 bases lay in between. Germline V lookup: CDR1 SNHLY, CDR2 FYNNEI.

V is TRBV5-5 and J is TRBJ2-7; TRBD2 is a possible D gene (5 bases). The germline V gene encodes CDR1 SGHKS and CDR2 YYEKEE (reference sequence). The CDR3 runs 14 residues. Deletions cut 4 bases from V and 0 bases from J, with 11 bases between. The CDR3 loop is CASSQLLGSYEQYF. As DNA, the CDR3 is TGTGCCAGCAGCCAACTACTAGGCTCCTACGAGCAGTACTTC.

The rearrangement uses TRBV19 and TRBJ1-5, with TRBD1 identical over 7 bases. The CDR3 has 14 amino acids. V was clipped by 6 bases and J by 2 bases; unmatched bases: 4. Germline CDR1 is LNHDA and CDR2 is SQIVND (reference sequence). In DNA, the CDR3 is TGTGCCAGTAGGTTGACAGGGCGCAATCAGCCCCAGCATTTT. Translated, it gives CASRLTGRNQPQHF.

This chain links TRBV2 with TRBJ2-7; 7 bases align to TRBD1. From germline, CDR1 is SNHLY and CDR2 FYNNEI. The CDR3 runs 12 residues. Losses at the gene ends were 6 bases for V and 7 bases for J; bases not matched to a gene: 6. CDR3 sequence reads: CASSNRGWEQYF. The CDR3 nucleotides are TGTGCCAGCAGCAACAGGGGTTGGGAGCAGTACTTC.

The chain joins TRBV27 to TRBJ2-1, with TRBD2 matching over 8 bases. The germline CDR1 and CDR2 sequences are MNHEY and SMNVEV (reference sequence). The CDR3 spans 11 residues. J lost 8 bases, V lost 10 bases, and 4 bases had no gene match. The CDR3 sequence is CAIRREDEQFF. DNA of the CDR3: TGTGCCATAAGGCGGGAGGATGAGCAGTTCTTC.

The chain carries TRBV13 and TRBJ2-7; D remains ambiguous. V lost 3 bases and J 3 bases, leaving 18 bases between the germline ends. Germline-derived CDR1 and CDR2 are PRHDT and FYEKMQ (reference sequence). CDR3 size: 16 residues. The CDR3, as DNA: TGTGCCAGCAGCTTGGCTGCCAGGAATATGGGCTACGAGCAGTACTTC. It yields the protein CASSLAARNMGYEQYF.

The V gene is TRBV13, the J gene TRBJ2-7; no definite D call. In germline, CDR1 is PRHDT, CDR2 FYEKMQ (reference sequence). V dropped 4 bases and J dropped 1 base, with 11 bases sitting between them. There are 14 residues in the CDR3. The CDR3 bases are TGTGCCAGCAGCTCAAATCTACCTTCCTACGAGCAGTACTTC. Protein product: CASSSNLPSYEQYF.

The chain joins TRBV27 to TRBJ2-1; TRBD1 might be the D (6 bases). The CDR3 runs 13 residues. Germline CDR1 MNHEY, CDR2 SMNVEV (reference sequence). The V and J ends lost 5 bases and 5 bases respectively, with 10 bases between them. CDR3: CASSLGHHNEQFF. CDR3 coding DNA: TGTGCCAGCAGTCTGGGACATCACAATGAGCAGTTCTTC.

This clone appeared a single time. This sequence joins TRBV27 and TRBJ1-2; 7 bases align to TRBD1. Germline V gene lookup returns CDR1 MNHEY and CDR2 SMNVEV (reference sequence). The CDR3 runs 17 residues. After removal of 2 bases from V and 4 bases from J, the junction contained 13 bases not matched to a gene. The CDR3: CASSLIGGDRFSYGYTF. As DNA, the CDR3 is TGTGCCAGCAGTTTAATCGGCGGGGACAGATTTTCCTATGGCTACACCTTC.

This clone appeared a single time. The chain has TRBV19 and TRBJ2-5, with 15 bases matching TRBD2. CDR3 size: 15 residues. V shed 10 bases, J shed 5 bases, and the junction held 8 bases outside the gene matches. Per the germline V gene, CDR1 is LNHDA and CDR2 is SQIVND (reference sequence). CDR3 coding DNA: TGTGCCACCAAGGGACTAGCGGGAGGTTTTGAGACCCAGTACTTC. It is translated as CATKGLAGGFETQYF. The entire variable domain, with the rest obtained from reference TRBV19 and TRBJ2-5, is as follows: DGGITQSPKYLFRKEGQNVTLSCEQNLNHDAMYWYRQDPGQGLRLIYYSQIVNDFQKGDIAEGYSVSREKKESFPLTVTSAQKNPTAFYLCATKGLAGGFETQYFGPGTRLLVL.

This chain uses TRBV5-6 with TRBJ1-5, with 7 bases fitting TRBD1. Germline CDR1 reads SGHDT; CDR2 reads YYEEEE. The CDR3 spans 13 residues. The V and J ends lost 7 bases and 6 bases, in that order; junction bases with no gene match: 7. The CDR3 nucleotides are TGTGCCAGCCGGGACAGATCCCGTCAGCCCCAGCATTTT. This codes for CASRDRSRQPQHF.

The CDR3 loop reads CASSSLAERGKDEQFF. DNA for the CDR3: TGTGCCAGCAGTTCCCTAGCGGAGAGGGGTAAGGATGAGCAGTTCTTC. The chain couples TRBV28 to TRBJ2-1, with 7 bases aligning to TRBD2. Germline V gene sequence: CDR1 MDHEN, CDR2 SYDVKM. The CDR3 spans 16 residues. V lost 4 bases, J lost 8 bases, and 14 bases stayed unmatched.

This chain links TRBV4-1 with TRBJ2-1; 10 bases fit TRBD2. The CDR3 totals 15 residues. Unmatched junction bases numbered 5, after V lost 3 bases and J lost 6 bases. CDR1 is MGHRA and CDR2 is YSYEKL in the germline V gene. The CDR3 loop is CASSQSSGSSNEQFF. The CDR3 region has the DNA TGCGCCAGCAGCCAGTCTAGCGGGAGCAGCAATGAGCAGTTCTTC.

Only one count was recorded for this clone. The same CDR3 can be traced to other DNA sequences in this sample. The chain couples TRBV27 to TRBJ2-1; TRBD1 or TRBD2 may be the D gene (5 bases each). This CDR3 has 16 amino acids. Trimming took off 3 bases at V and 0 bases at J, with 12 bases between the two ends. CDR1 and CDR2 from the germline V gene are MNHEY and SMNVEV (reference sequence). The CDR3 here is CASSFSGTSSYNEQFF. The CDR3, as DNA: TGTGCCAGCAGTTTCTCCGGGACGAGCTCCTACAATGAGCAGTTCTTC.

This chain links TRBV7-6 with TRBJ1-2, with 10 bases matching TRBD1. The V and J ends lost 5 bases and 5 bases, in that order; junction bases with no gene match: 5. In germline, CDR1 is SGHVS, CDR2 FNYEAQ. The CDR3 is 14 amino acids. The CDR3 region is CASSSPDRGYGYTF. As DNA, the CDR3 is TGTGCCAGCAGCAGCCCGGACAGGGGGTATGGCTACACCTTC.

This clone was counted a single time. The gene calls are TRBV27 and TRBJ2-5; 12 bases map to TRBD2. The CDR3 is 17 residues long. J was trimmed by 11 bases and V by 0 bases; bases with no gene match: 13. The germline CDR1 and CDR2 sequences are MNHEY and SMNVEV (reference sequence). The CDR3 DNA follows: TGTGCCAGCAGTTTATCAACGACTAGCGGGGGCCCTGGGGAGCAGTACTTC. Its translation is CASSLSTTSGGPGEQYF.

This clone occurred once. V is TRBV5-5 and J is TRBJ1-3; D perhaps matches TRBD1 (5 bases). The V end was cut by 4 bases, the J end by 2 bases, with 16 bases between. This CDR3 region has 16 residues. The germline CDR1 and CDR2 sequences are SGHKS and YYEKEE (reference sequence). This CDR3 reads CASSPESGRTGNTIYF. The CDR3 region has the DNA TGTGCCAGCAGCCCGGAATCAGGGAGAACTGGAAACACCATATATTTT.

This clone was found once. The chain employs TRBV19 and TRBJ1-2; perhaps TRBD1 as D (6 bases). V was cut by 5 bases and J by 4 bases, with 17 bases left in between. CDR1 is LNHDA, CDR2 SQIVND, per germline (reference sequence). The CDR3 extends over 15 amino acids. The CDR3 DNA reads as TGTGCCAGTAGTGATCCGGTACAGGGCCCCTATGGCTACACCTTC. It translates to CASSDPVQGPYGYTF.

CDR3 sequence (DNA): TGTGCCAGCAGCTCATTTAGAGATACGCAGTATTTT. Translation: CASSSFRDTQYF. The chain carries TRBV13 and TRBJ2-3; D is unresolved. The CDR3 length is 12 residues. The ends were cut back, 4 bases at V and 5 bases at J, with 7 bases in the middle. Germline assignment: CDR1 PRHDT and CDR2 FYEKMQ (reference sequence).

This clone has only one observation. V usage is TRBV10-3 and J usage is TRBJ1-1; D unresolved. The CDR3 sequence is 16 residues long. The germline CDR1 and CDR2 sequences are ENHRY and SYGVKD. The V gene lost 10 bases and the J gene lost 3 bases, with 24 bases spanning the gap. This chain's CDR3 is CATTVAPKTNYTEAFF. The CDR3 nucleotides read TGTGCCACCACGGTGGCCCCAAAGACTAACTACACTGAAGCTTTCTTT.

The genes are TRBV19 and TRBJ1-1; D ambiguous. Deletions cut 6 bases from V and 0 bases from J, with 5 bases between. Germline V gene lookup returns CDR1 LNHDA and CDR2 SQIVND (reference sequence). This CDR3 contains 12 residues. CDR3 DNA: TGTGCCAGTAGAGGGATGAACACTGAAGCTTTCTTT. As protein: CASRGMNTEAFF. Using reference TRBV19 and TRBJ1-1 for the parts outside the CDR3, the full variable domain is DGGITQSPKYLFRKEGQNVTLSCEQNLNHDAMYWYRQDPGQGLRLIYYSQIVNDFQKGDIAEGYSVSREKKESFPLTVTSAQKNPTAFYLCASRGMNTEAFFGQGTRLTVV.

V usage is TRBV15 and J usage is TRBJ1-5; TRBD1 might be the D (5 bases). Germline values: CDR1 LNHNV, CDR2 YYDKDF (reference sequence). V shed 7 bases and J shed 2 bases, with 15 bases lying between them. This CDR3 contains 15 residues. The CDR3 nucleotides are TGTGCCACCACAGCGTCCAGGGTGGGCAATCAGCCCCAGCATTTT. Amino acids: CATTASRVGNQPQHF.